The clone carrying this T cell receptor beta chain was found many times. These data originate in a study of T-cell reconstitution after alpha-beta-depleted transplantation in children. Unique molecular identifiers were incorporated during preparation of the TCRbeta library. TCRdb re-called the PCR reads with MiXCR, one entry per CDR3 protein. The sample carries over 200,000 distinct CDR3 sequences, roughly a tenth recorded once. Germline lookup yields CDR1 LGHNA and CDR2 YSLEER. Trimming cost V 2 bases and J 3 bases; bases outside gene matches: 2. This CDR3 is 15 amino acids long. The receptor was derived from a human donor who donated a stem cell graft to a child with acute lymphoblastic leukemia. This chain links TRBV4-3 with TRBJ1-1, with 11 bases fitting TRBD1. The sequencing used PBMCs from the stem cell graft donor, collected from the stem cell graft. The CDR3 reads CASSQTGQGDTEAFF. DNA of the CDR3: TGCGCCAGCAGCCAAACGGGACAGGGGGACACTGAAGCTTTCTTT.